Sequencing of this T cell receptor (beta chain) was carried out in a study of blood T cell repertoires in COVID-19 (dated by TCRdb to 2019 to 2021). Notes on the research overall: Samples from collaborators originated in the United States, Italy and Spain and spanned both the acute and convalescent phases of COVID-19. Where available, HLA class I and class II types were taken from metadata supplied by the sample provider and were not determined by assay-based typing. Subjects who had been exposed to COVID-19, were actively infected with it, or had recovered from it provided the deeply sampled blood TCRbeta repertoires that made up the dataset. A freely available public database, intended as a resource for researchers studying the immune response to SARS-CoV-2, is where the repertoires were released. The samples were drawn from the first 160 participants of the ongoing ImmuneRACE study and from 1,254 subjects provided by 6 global collaborators. The prospective study material was composed of cDNA or gDNA derived from T cells, B-cell-depleted T cells, or PBMCs. The sample metadata nearly always contained a de-identified subject ID, COVID-19 status, age in years and sex. Study-level results and caveats: The amount of clinical and demographic metadata varied by source and participant and was provided uncurated.

The CDR1 and CDR2 encoded by the germline V gene are MNHEY and SVGAGI. The CDR3, from cysteine to phenylalanine, totals 14 residues. Only the CDR3 DNA stays, 42 bases, in frame from base 1. Trimming removed 4 bases from V and 6 bases from J, leaving 13 bases between the germline ends. Participants in the prospective study were aged about 18 to 89 years, lived in about two dozen United States geographic areas, and enrolled through a virtual design. Cohort assignment in the prospective study relied on participant-reported clinical history from a screening survey and a study questionnaire. Recovered participants in ImmuneRACE Cohort 3 were defined as having two consecutive negative NP/OP PCR tests, clearance from a healthcare professional, or resolution of symptoms. In the prospective study, whole blood, serum and a nasopharyngeal or oropharyngeal swab were collected from each participant by mobile phlebotomists. Additional blood draws and questionnaires over an approximately two-month period could optionally be provided by prospective study participants. Blood samples from the prospective study were shipped frozen or at room temperature prior to DNA extraction.

TCRbeta CDR3 regions were amplified from genomic DNA by means of the immunoSEQ Assay, a bias-controlled multiplex PCR. The study's processing was this. Nucleated cell counts per sample were estimated from amplification of reference gene primers within the assay. Sequence reads were collapsed and filtered to measure the absolute abundance of every unique TCRbeta CDR3 rearrangement. For each sample, productive Simpson clonality was calculated by taking the square root of Simpson's diversity index across productive rearrangements. What TCRdb holds here is the immuneACCESS table cut down to in-frame rearrangements. Part of the clones is not present; checked against another copy, under half of the missing clones reflect an unresolved V gene, and the others are unexplained. The DNA gave D and trimming, while V, J and clone size come from that table. Within this sample are about 300,000 clones, with over 75% of them counted one time only. The leading ten clones occupy 3.5% to 5% of the sample.

This clone has just one count. Its cognate antigen has yet to be identified. Base-call qualities are not available, and no considerably larger clone is one nucleotide away. This clonotype was sampled from a young man who had recovered from COVID-19. The chain employs TRBV6-5 and TRBJ1-5, with the D gene call left open. Input material: PBMCs or T cells enriched from blood (not recorded which). The CDR3 protein: CASSFNENFQPQHF. The nucleotides are TGTGCCAGCAGTTTCAACGAAAACTTTCAGCCCCAGCATTTT.